The entry below describes one TCR beta chain. Its antigen remains unidentified. During corrective heart surgery, resections were taken, and the thymus tissue came from them. The sample donors, healthy Finnish infants, were having corrective surgery for congenital heart defects. These data belong to a study of human thymus T cells. Study-level points and caveats: As related research reported, thymic repertoires overlapped highly among unrelated individuals.

Trimming pared 3 bases from V and 7 bases from J, leaving 9 bases between. Germline CDR1 reads ENHRY; CDR2 reads SYGVKD. This CDR3 is 13 amino acids long. Profiling relied on immunoSEQ multiplex PCR, and the TCRdb table lists in-frame clones only, not all of them. Among about 120,000 clones listed, 90% to 95% were seen once. The J gene is TRBJ1-4, the V gene TRBV10-3; possible D gene TRBD1, 5 bases. The sample consisted of thymus tissue. This clonotype was obtained from a boy under two years old with a congenital heart defect but otherwise immunologically healthy. CDR3 sequence (DNA): TGTGCCATCAGTGATCCGGGGGGTGAAAAACTGTTTTTT. It codes for CAISDPGGEKLFF.